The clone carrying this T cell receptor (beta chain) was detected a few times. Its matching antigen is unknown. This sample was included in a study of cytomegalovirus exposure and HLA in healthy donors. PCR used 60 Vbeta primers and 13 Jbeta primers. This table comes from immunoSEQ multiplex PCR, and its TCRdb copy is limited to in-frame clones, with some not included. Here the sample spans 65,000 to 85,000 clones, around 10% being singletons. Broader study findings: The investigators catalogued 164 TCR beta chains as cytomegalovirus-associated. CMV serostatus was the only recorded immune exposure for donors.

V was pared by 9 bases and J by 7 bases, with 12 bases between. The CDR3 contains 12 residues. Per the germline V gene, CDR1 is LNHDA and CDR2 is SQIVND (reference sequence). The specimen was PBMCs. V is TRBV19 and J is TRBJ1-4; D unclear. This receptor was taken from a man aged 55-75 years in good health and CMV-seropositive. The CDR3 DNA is TGTGCCAGCCAACGAACACCTGAAAAACTGTTTTTT. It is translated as CASQRTPEKLFF.